Below, 18 T cell receptor beta chains from the same sample are listed, as sequenced in a study of CXCR3-negative and CXCR3-positive naive CD8 T cells. Overall study findings and caveats: The study found more hydrophobic TRB CDR3s in CXCR3-positive naive cells than in CXCR3-negative naive cells.

The antigens these receptors bind are not known. UMI labels and 5' RACE were used to prepare the TRB cDNA libraries. TCRdb re-called the 5' RACE reads; one entry per CDR3 protein, DNA not given. Its clone listing holds about 150,000 distinct CDR3 sequences. The sequenced sample consisted of naive CXCR3+ CD8+ T cells from blood. Subset in this sample: CD45RO-CCR7+CD27+CD95- naive CD8+ T cells expressing CXCR3 (TNR3+). These receptors were taken from a human donor in good health. Some clones in this sample may be carry-over from other donors' samples.

The V call is TRBV15, the J call TRBJ2-2; TCRdb gives TRBD1 as the D gene, but with no DNA this cannot be confirmed. The CDR3 covers 16 residues. Germline V gives CDR1 LNHNV, CDR2 YYDKDF (reference sequence). Here the CDR3 reads CATSITGTSPPGELFF.

The chain couples TRBV6-2 or TRBV6-3 to TRBJ2-3; there is no DNA to check the TCRdb D call of TRBD1. The CDR3 loop spans 14 amino acids. CDR1 is MNHEY, CDR2 SVGEGT, per germline. The chain's CDR3 is CASLPRAITDTQYF.

CDR3 residues: CASNLGGAGGWHYEQYF. The rearrangement links TRBV13 to TRBJ2-7; TCRdb's D call, TRBD2, is unchecked because there is no DNA. The CDR3 runs to 17 residues. Germline assignment: CDR1 PRHDT and CDR2 FYEKMQ (reference sequence).

The CDR3 reads CASSAGTGEGYEQYF. This rearrangement joins TRBV9 to TRBJ2-7; TCRdb gives TRBD1 as the D gene, but with no DNA this cannot be confirmed. The germline V gene encodes CDR1 SGDLS and CDR2 YYNGEE. This CDR3 contains 15 residues.

The rearrangement joins TRBV7-9 to TRBJ1-2; checking the TCRdb D call of TRBD1 is not possible without DNA. Germline assignment: CDR1 SEHNR and CDR2 FQNEAQ (reference sequence). This CDR3 is built from 17 residues. CDR3 residues: CASSYPGQGPRDYGYTF.

The chain joins TRBV12-3 or TRBV12-4 to TRBJ2-3; absent DNA, TCRdb's TRBD1 call cannot be checked. The CDR3 spans 13 residues. CDR3 loop: CASNIGGSDTQYF.

The chain employs TRBV15 and TRBJ2-1; TCRdb's D call, TRBD1, is unchecked because there is no DNA. Germline V gene sequence: CDR1 LNHNV, CDR2 YYDKDF (reference sequence). There are 15 residues in the CDR3. The CDR3 loop is CATSSPGQGNNEQFF.

The CDR3 spells CAWGGSTNTGELFF. The chain couples TRBV28 to TRBJ2-2; TCRdb's D call, TRBD1, is unchecked because there is no DNA. The CDR3 contains 14 residues. In germline, CDR1 is MDHEN, CDR2 SYDVKM.

This chain uses TRBV20-1 with TRBJ2-1; the TCRdb call, TRBD1, lacks DNA for checking. Germline V gives CDR1 DFQATT, CDR2 SNEGSKA (reference sequence). The CDR3 is 17 amino acids. This chain's CDR3 is CSARDLGPGQGGNEQFF.

The CDR3 sequence: CATSDSGTREQYF. The rearrangement links TRBV24-1 to TRBJ2-7; the D call of TRBD2 rests on TCRdb alone, since no DNA is present to check it. CDR3 length: 13 amino acids. Per the germline V gene, CDR1 is KGHDR and CDR2 is SFDVKD.

This chain joins TRBV12-3 or TRBV12-4 and TRBJ2-7; TCRdb reports TRBD1, a call that lacks DNA to check it against. CDR3 length equals 15 residues. The CDR3 loop reads CASSLTGQGTHEQYF.

This rearrangement joins TRBV7-2 to TRBJ2-4; TCRdb lists TRBD1, though no DNA is available to test this call. Looked up from germline, CDR1 is SGHTA and CDR2 is FQGNSA. This CDR3 has 18 residues. The CDR3 here is CASSLGDRVFLAKNIQYF.

CDR3 region: CASSLNRDETQYF. V is TRBV7-9 and J is TRBJ2-5; TCRdb's D call of TRBD1 is untestable without DNA. The CDR3 runs 13 residues. CDR1 is SEHNR, CDR2 FQNEAQ, per germline (reference sequence).

The chain carries TRBV10-2 and TRBJ2-1; as DNA is missing, the TRBD2 call by TCRdb cannot be tested. Germline V gives CDR1 WSHSY, CDR2 SAAADI. The CDR3 covers 14 residues. CDR3 sequence reads: CASGGAGGRDEQFF.

V is TRBV7-6 and J is TRBJ2-1; TCRdb's D call of TRBD2 is untestable without DNA. The CDR3 consists of 17 residues. Germline assignment: CDR1 SGHVS and CDR2 FNYEAQ. The CDR3 loop is CASSSALTSGTHNEQFF.

The chain uses TRBV9 and TRBJ2-2; TCRdb names TRBD1, which stays unverified in the absence of DNA. Germline values: CDR1 SGDLS, CDR2 YYNGEE. The CDR3 has 16 amino acids. The CDR3 here is CASSVGSGQNTGELFF.

The gene calls are TRBV7-9 and TRBJ2-5. The CDR3 consists of 14 residues. Germline V gene data show CDR1 as SEHNR and CDR2 as FQNEAQ (reference sequence). CDR3 protein: CASSLVGLEETQYF.

The V gene is TRBV3-1, the J gene TRBJ2-1; as DNA is missing, the TRBD2 call by TCRdb cannot be tested. The CDR3 spans 15 residues. In germline, CDR1 is LGHDT, CDR2 YNNKEL (reference sequence). CDR3 loop: CASSQFLAGDNEQFF.